This T cell receptor (beta chain) was retrieved from a study of cytomegalovirus exposure and HLA in healthy donors. Use of 60 Vbeta and 13 Jbeta primers characterized the PCR. Sequencing was performed with immunoSEQ multiplex PCR; in TCRdb, only in-frame clones are kept and a portion is missing. The data contain almost 200,000 clones, around 77% of them singletons. Germline-derived CDR1 and CDR2 are SGHDN and FVKESK. The CDR3 covers 13 residues. V lost 4 bases, J lost 10 bases, and 8 bases stayed unmatched. A word on this clone: The antigen remains undetermined.

Findings and limits, study-wide: A classifier reportedly called cytomegalovirus status with high sensitivity and specificity.

The chain combines TRBV14 with TRBJ1-1; 8 nucleotides align to TRBD1. The sequenced material came from PBMCs. This receptor was taken from a man between 25 and 39 years old in good health and CMV-seronegative. DNA of the CDR3: TGTGCCAGCAGCCTCGGGACAGGCCGTCCAGCTTTCTTT. Residues: CASSLGTGRPAFF.